Here is one TCR beta chain with its context. Antigen: not known. Trimming took 0 bases from V and 0 from J, leaving 7 bases between them. Germline CDR1 and CDR2: LNHNV and YYDKDF (reference sequence). The CDR3 covers 15 residues. These data are taken from a study of cytomegalovirus exposure and HLA in healthy donors. A multiplex PCR was run with 60 Vbeta primers and 13 Jbeta primers. Profiling relied on immunoSEQ multiplex PCR, and the TCRdb table lists in-frame clones only, not all of them. The data hold 100,000 to 150,000 clones, with less than 80% observed a single time. Overall study findings and caveats: Productive status was seen about 90% or about 30% of the time for most TCR beta V segments in an earlier analysis. Reports state that TCR beta sequences accurately predicted most subjects' HLA-A and HLA-B alleles.

The chain employs TRBV15 and TRBJ2-3, with D hard to call. This clonotype originated in a woman aged 45-65 years in good health and CMV-seronegative. Material for sequencing was PBMCs. The CDR3 loop is CATSREPTSTDTQYF. The CDR3 nucleotides are TGTGCCACCAGCAGAGAGCCTACTAGCACAGATACGCAGTATTTT.